This passage covers 24 T cell receptor beta chains from one sample sequenced in a study of blood T cell repertoires in COVID-19. Measured with immunoSEQ multiplex PCR; TCRdb has only the in-frame clones, and not every one. The data show 150,000 to 200,000 clones, about 80% seen once. Specimen: peripheral blood. These receptors all come from a man in his 60s with acute or convalescent COVID-19.

V is TRBV21-1 and J is TRBJ2-4; the table calls TRBD1, which could not be checked here. TRBV21-1 is a known pseudogene. This CDR3 comprises 17 residues. The CDR3 spells CASSKHRRQGASNIQYF. In DNA form, the CDR3 reads TGTGCCAGCAGCAAACATAGGCGACAGGGGGCGTCAAACATTCAGTACTTC.

The chain couples TRBV30 to TRBJ2-3; D might be TRBD2 (6 bases). The germline gives CDR1 GTSNPN, CDR2 SVGIG (reference sequence). This CDR3 is built from 15 residues. Trimming removed 2 bases at V and 5 bases at J, with 17 bases between. The CDR3: CAWSRGNARGDTQYF. As DNA, the CDR3 is TGTGCCTGGAGTCGGGGGAACGCGAGGGGAGATACGCAGTATTTT.

This rearrangement joins TRBV28 to TRBJ2-1; TRBD1 matches 8 bases. The V gene end was trimmed by 7 bases and the J gene end by 7 bases; junction bases not matched to a gene: 9. CDR1 and CDR2 from the germline V gene are MDHEN and SYDVKM. This CDR3 region has 14 residues. The DNA of the CDR3 is TGTGCCAGCATCTTACGGACAGGGATGAATGAGCAGTTCTTC. It yields the protein CASILRTGMNEQFF. Full variable domain (remainder filled in from reference TRBV28 and TRBJ2-1): DVKVTQSSRYLVKRTGEKVFLECVQDMDHENMFWYRQDPGLGLRLIYFSYDVKMKEKGDIPEGYSVSREKKERFSLILESASTNQTSMYLCASILRTGMNEQFFGPGTRLTVL.

The chain employs TRBV5-5 and TRBJ2-2; TRBD1 agrees at 7 bases. Germline assignment: CDR1 SGHKS and CDR2 YYEKEE (reference sequence). CDR3 length equals 16 residues. Trimming removed 4 bases from V and 4 bases from J; junction bases left unmatched: 10. The CDR3 region is CASSLPTGTATGELFF. CDR3 DNA sequence: TGTGCCAGCAGCCTACCGACAGGGACCGCCACCGGGGAGCTGTTTTTT.

The CDR3 is CASSPRGSGGVADTQYF. The CDR3 coding sequence is TGTGCCAGCAGCCCCCGTGGGAGCGGGGGAGTCGCAGATACGCAGTATTTT. The chain carries TRBV11-3 and TRBJ2-3; 8 positions agree with TRBD2. Looked up from germline, CDR1 is SGHNT and CDR2 is YENEEA. With V trimmed by 5 bases and J by 4 bases, 14 bases remained unmatched. CDR3 length: 17 residues.

This clone was recorded only once. This rearrangement joins TRBV6-2 or TRBV6-3 to TRBJ1-1; TRBD1 aligns across 7 bases. The V gene end was trimmed by 2 bases and the J gene end by 2 bases; junction bases not matched to a gene: 11. The CDR3 contains 17 residues. Germline V CDR1 and CDR2: MNHEY, SVGEGT. Written as DNA, the CDR3 is TGTGCCAGCAGTTACGACAGGGCCGGATATTCTAACACTGAAGCTTTCTTT. Protein sequence: CASSYDRAGYSNTEAFF.

The chain links TRBV30 to TRBJ1-1; no firm D call. V was shortened by 1 base and J by 1 base, with 7 bases between the two germline ends. The germline V gene has CDR1 GTSNPN and CDR2 SVGIG (reference sequence). The CDR3 is 13 residues long. The CDR3 sequence is CAWSALWNTEAFF. CDR3 nucleotides: TGTGCCTGGAGTGCCCTTTGGAACACTGAAGCTTTCTTT.

The V call is TRBV7-2, the J call TRBJ1-1; D possibly corresponds to TRBD1 (6 bases). This CDR3 region has 16 residues. V was shortened by 5 bases and J by 1 base, with 17 bases between the two germline ends. Germline CDR1 SGHTA, CDR2 FQGNSA. CDR3 coding DNA: TGTGCCAGCAGCCCGGAGCCCGGGACATGGAACACTGAAGCTTTCTTT. Translation gives CASSPEPGTWNTEAFF.

The chain is built from TRBV12-5 and TRBJ1-5; D remains ambiguous. CDR3 length: 17 residues. Germline CDR1 reads LGHNT; CDR2 reads FRNRAP. V lost 0 bases and J lost 6, with 18 bases in between. The CDR3 protein is CASGLVLTGVISQPQHF. The CDR3 coding sequence is TGTGCTAGTGGTTTGGTATTAACCGGGGTAATCAGTCAGCCCCAGCATTTT.

The rearrangement joins TRBV5-1 to TRBJ2-7; 7 bases fit TRBD1. The germline gives CDR1 SGHRS, CDR2 YFSETQ. J gave up 2 bases and V 1 base, and 3 bases lay outside the gene matches. The CDR3 runs to 14 residues. Here the CDR3 DNA reads TGCGCCAGCAGCTTGCAGGGGGATACCTACGAGCAGTACTTC. This translates into CASSLQGDTYEQYF.

This clone showed up just once. The chain couples TRBV7-2 to TRBJ2-5, with 7 positions matching TRBD1. With V trimmed by 5 bases and J by 5 bases, 8 bases remained unmatched. There are 14 residues in the CDR3. Germline CDR1 is SGHTA and CDR2 is FQGNSA. CDR3 in DNA: TGTGCCAGCAGCGGCGACAGGGCCGCGGAGACCCAGTACTTC. Its protein is CASSGDRAAETQYF.

The chain combines TRBV10-3 with TRBJ1-2; 7 nucleotides align to TRBD1. The trim removed 8 bases at V and 4 bases at J, leaving 7 bases unmatched. This CDR3 region has 13 residues. Germline V CDR1 and CDR2: ENHRY, SYGVKD. CDR3 bases: TGTGCCATCTCCGGACAGGTCTCCTATGGCTACACCTTC. Translated, it gives CAISGQVSYGYTF.

The chain combines TRBV2 with TRBJ2-5; 8 bases are a match to TRBD2. Looked up from germline, CDR1 is SNHLY and CDR2 is FYNNEI. The CDR3 totals 14 residues. V shed 6 bases and J 2 bases; nucleotides not matched to a gene: 5. In nucleotides, the CDR3 is TGTGCCAGCAGAGCGGGGGTCATACAAGAGACCCAGTACTTC. It encodes CASRAGVIQETQYF.

This rearrangement joins TRBV4-2 to TRBJ1-1, with D tentatively TRBD1 (6 bases). V lost 0 bases and J lost 1, with 9 bases in between. There are 15 residues in the CDR3. Looked up from germline, CDR1 is LGHNA and CDR2 is YNFKEQ. CDR3 sequence reads: CASSQETGQNTEAFF. In DNA form, the CDR3 reads TGTGCCAGCAGCCAAGAGACAGGCCAGAACACTGAAGCTTTCTTT.

V and J are TRBV4-3 and TRBJ2-5; 9 bases align to TRBD2. V dropped 1 base and J dropped 5; count of bases not matched to a gene: 5. The CDR3 consists of 15 residues. Germline CDR1 is LGHNA and CDR2 is YSLEER. For the CDR3, the DNA is TGCGCCAGCAGCCAAGGGACTAGCGTGGGGGAGACCCAGTACTTC. Encoded protein: CASSQGTSVGETQYF.

The chain has TRBV24-1 and TRBJ2-7; tentative D call: TRBD1 (5 bases). CDR3 length: 15 amino acids. Germline lookup yields CDR1 KGHDR and CDR2 SFDVKD. Trimming pared 4 bases from V and 4 bases from J, leaving 16 bases between. The CDR3 coding sequence is TGTGCCACCAGTGACCCCGCAGGGTCCAATTACGAGCAGTACTTC. The encoded protein is CATSDPAGSNYEQYF.

This sequence joins TRBV6-1 and TRBJ2-3; 9 positions match TRBD1. Germline V CDR1 and CDR2: MNHNS, SASEGT. The V gene end was trimmed by 3 bases and the J gene end by 6 bases; junction bases not matched to a gene: 10. This CDR3 is built from 16 residues. In nucleotides, the CDR3 is TGTGCCAGCAGTGATTCTAGGACAGGGGTCTCCGATACGCAGTATTTT. It specifies CASSDSRTGVSDTQYF.

The chain combines TRBV5-5 with TRBJ2-2, with 9 bases lining up with TRBD1. V trimming: 3 bases; J trimming: 0 bases; junction bases outside the gene matches: 3. Germline CDR1 reads SGHKS; CDR2 reads YYEKEE (reference sequence). The CDR3 has 16 amino acids. The CDR3 reads CASSYHRGPNTGELFF. In DNA, the CDR3 is TGTGCCAGCAGCTACCACAGGGGGCCGAACACCGGGGAGCTGTTTTTT.

The chain combines TRBV7-6 with TRBJ2-7; 7 bases line up with TRBD2. The CDR3 runs 14 residues. Germline V gene data show CDR1 as SGHVS and CDR2 as FNYEAQ. Unmatched junction bases numbered 5, after V lost 5 bases and J lost 1 base. The CDR3 DNA is TGTGCCAGCAGCCCATTCGGGGGGTCCTACGAGCAGTACTTC. Translation gives CASSPFGGSYEQYF.

The chain joins TRBV11-2 to TRBJ1-1; D is undetermined. The V end was cut by 1 base, the J end by 2 bases, with 11 bases between. CDR3 length: 15 amino acids. Germline V CDR1 and CDR2: SGHAT, FQNNGV. The chain's CDR3 is CASSLVLTSNTEAFF. The DNA of the CDR3 is TGTGCCAGCAGCTTAGTTTTGACTTCCAACACTGAAGCTTTCTTT.

This clone has a handful of counts. This chain joins TRBV5-1 and TRBJ2-2; 9 bases align to TRBD2. Germline CDR1 reads SGHRS; CDR2 reads YFSETQ. This CDR3 has 15 amino acids. V was clipped by 4 bases and J by 7 bases; unmatched bases: 8. DNA of the CDR3: TGCGCCAGCAGCGGGTTAGCGGGGGAAAGCGGGGAGCTGTTTTTT. Its translation is CASSGLAGESGELFF.

The gene calls are TRBV14 and TRBJ1-4; D is ambiguous. Deletions cut 0 bases from V and 7 bases from J, with 12 bases between. The CDR3 contains 15 residues. Per germline, CDR1 SGHDN and CDR2 FVKESK. CDR3 in amino acids: CASSQDRGGPEKLFF. CDR3 bases: TGTGCCAGCAGCCAAGATCGGGGTGGCCCTGAAAAACTGTTTTTT.

The CDR3 loop reads CAISESSTGELFF. In DNA, the CDR3 is TGTGCCATCAGTGAGTCCTCCACCGGGGAGCTGTTTTTT. The chain uses TRBV10-3 and TRBJ2-2, with no clear D. Trimming left V 0 bases short and J 4 bases short, with 3 bases between. Germline assignment: CDR1 ENHRY and CDR2 SYGVKD. CDR3 length equals 13 residues.

The CDR3 spells CSTRTGGQPQHF. The DNA of the CDR3 is TGCAGCACCCGGACAGGGGGTCAGCCCCAGCATTTT. The chain couples TRBV29-1 to TRBJ1-5; 10 nucleotides agree with TRBD1. After removal of 8 bases from V and 6 bases from J, the junction contained 4 bases not matched to a gene. The germline V gene encodes CDR1 SQVTM and CDR2 ANQGSEA. The CDR3 spans 12 residues. Full variable domain (rest looked up from reference TRBV29-1 and TRBJ1-5): SAVISQKPSRDICQRGTSLTIQCQVDSQVTMMFWYRQQPGQSLTLIATANQGSEATYESGFVIDKFPISRPNLTFSTLTVSNMSPEDSSIYLCSTRTGGQPQHFGDGTRLSIL.